The 23 T cell receptor beta chains below were found in one sample sequenced in a study of T cell repertoires in cytomegalovirus infection. Their cognate antigens are unknown. TCRdb itself ran the reads through MiXCR, one entry per CDR3 protein. In the table there are some 310,000 distinct CDR3 sequences, roughly 25% of which are singletons. This specimen was cultured PBMCs, taken from culture after CMV antigen stimulation. Every receptor here comes from a human donor in good health (CMV status not recorded). Some clones in this sample may be carry-over from other donors' samples.

CDR3 bases: TGCAGCGTTGAAGGCCACCCCTCCTCCTACAATGAGCAGTTCTTC. Translated: CSVEGHPSSYNEQFF. This chain connects TRBV29-1 to TRBJ2-1; no clear D. Germline loops: CDR1 SQVTM, CDR2 ANQGSEA. The V gene lost 1 base and the J gene lost 0 bases, with 10 bases spanning the gap. This CDR3 has 15 residues.

This clonotype showed up many times. The chain uses TRBV7-3 and TRBJ2-7, with TRBD1 matching over 8 bases. The CDR3 loop spans 13 amino acids. J was trimmed by 3 bases and V by 5 bases; bases with no gene match: 3. Germline lookup yields CDR1 SGHTA and CDR2 FQGTGA. The CDR3 reads CASSRDRNYEQYF. CDR3 nucleotides: TGTGCCAGCAGCCGGGACAGGAACTACGAGCAGTACTTC.

This clonotype was counted at least ten times. V and J are TRBV7-2 and TRBJ2-7; the match to TRBD2 covers 10 bases. The J segment lost 7 bases and the V segment lost 0 bases, leaving 6 bases of the junction unmatched. This CDR3 is built from 15 residues. CDR1 and CDR2 from the germline V gene are SGHTA and FQGNSA. This CDR3 reads CASSLALAGASEQYF. CDR3 nucleotides: TGTGCCAGCAGCTTAGCTCTAGCGGGAGCTAGTGAGCAGTACTTC.

There are a few counts of this clonotype. The rearrangement links TRBV6-1 to TRBJ1-1, with 10 bases fitting TRBD1. The CDR3 runs 15 residues. CDR1 and CDR2 (germline): MNHNS, SASEGT. J lost 4 bases, V lost 6 bases, and 8 bases had no gene match. The CDR3 sequence: CASSDRGRGGTEAFF. CDR3 DNA: TGTGCCAGCAGCGACAGGGGGCGGGGGGGCACTGAAGCTTTCTTT.

This clonotype has a handful of counts. The chain uses TRBV7-9 and TRBJ1-1; D may be TRBD1 (6 bases). The CDR3 length is 15 residues. CDR1 is SEHNR, CDR2 FQNEAQ, per germline (reference sequence). The V and J ends lost 4 bases and 1 base respectively, with 13 bases between them. The CDR3 DNA sequence: TGTGCCAGCAGCTGGGGCTGGGGGGCGAACACTGAAGCTTTCTTT. Its translation is CASSWGWGANTEAFF.

This clonotype showed up many times. V and J are TRBV7-2 and TRBJ1-5, with D uncertain. V was shortened by 2 bases and J by 0 bases, with 5 bases between the two germline ends. The CDR3 sequence is 14 residues long. CDR1 SGHTA and CDR2 FQGNSA come from the germline V gene. CDR3 in amino acids: CASSLSNSNQPQHF. CDR3 DNA: TGTGCCAGCAGCTTATCCAATAGCAATCAGCCCCAGCATTTT.

This clonotype was observed many times. This chain links TRBV7-8 with TRBJ2-7, with D hard to call. Deletions cut 2 bases from V and 0 bases from J, with 11 bases between. The CDR3 spans 15 residues. The germline V gene encodes CDR1 SGHVS and CDR2 FQNEAQ. CDR3 amino acids: CASSLLASSSYEQYF. CDR3 nucleotides: TGTGCCAGCAGCTTATTGGCATCGAGCTCCTACGAGCAGTACTTC.

In DNA form, the CDR3 reads TGTGCCAGTAGACCGGACCACATAACGGACCCCCCGAACACCGGGGAGCTGTTTTTT. It encodes CASRPDHITDPPNTGELFF. J is TRBJ2-2 and V is TRBV19, with D unclear. The germline CDR1 and CDR2 sequences are LNHDA and SQIVND (reference sequence). The ends were cut back, 6 bases at V and 0 bases at J, with 23 bases in the middle. The CDR3 is 19 residues long.

The chain links TRBV12-3 or TRBV12-4 to TRBJ2-2; D is uncertain. The CDR3 loop spans 15 amino acids. V lost 2 bases and J lost 6, with 13 bases in between. This CDR3 is CASSLRVGVSGELFF. The CDR3 nucleotides are TGTGCCAGCAGTTTAAGGGTTGGGGTATCCGGGGAGCTGTTTTTT.

This chain connects TRBV11-2 to TRBJ2-7; possibly TRBD1 for D (5 bases). CDR1 and CDR2 from the germline V gene are SGHAT and FQNNGV. With 1 base removed from V and 1 base from J, the gap between germline ends came to 11 bases. This CDR3 is built from 15 residues. The CDR3 reads CASSLGQHPSYEQYF. DNA of the CDR3: TGTGCCAGCAGCTTAGGACAGCACCCTTCCTACGAGCAGTACTTC.

Many counts were recorded for this clonotype. The J gene is TRBJ1-2, the V gene TRBV27, with a tentative D call TRBD1 (6 bases). This CDR3 has 16 residues. V lost 0 bases and J lost 4, with 15 bases in between. Germline CDR1 and CDR2: MNHEY and SMNVEV (reference sequence). DNA for the CDR3: TGTGCCAGCAGTTTATCTGGCTGGGGGCTAGTCTATGGCTACACCTTC. Protein product: CASSLSGWGLVYGYTF.

This clonotype was counted a few times. The chain is built from TRBV11-3 and TRBJ2-3, with D maybe TRBD2 (5 bases). The CDR3 has 12 residues. The V gene's germline CDR1 is SGHNT and CDR2 YENEEA. Trimming removed 3 bases from V and 12 bases from J, with 13 bases in between. The CDR3 reads CASSFGEQFQYF. For the CDR3, the DNA is TGTGCCAGCAGCTTTGGGGAGCAGTTCCAGTATTTT.

This clonotype was counted ten times or more. This sequence joins TRBV19 and TRBJ2-1; D possibly matches TRBD1 or TRBD2 (6 bases each). V was shortened by 2 bases and J by 3 bases, with 23 bases between the two germline ends. CDR3 size: 19 residues. CDR1 LNHDA and CDR2 SQIVND come from the germline V gene (reference sequence). This CDR3 reads CASSIRSDSGLSDYNEQFF. In nucleotides, the CDR3 is TGTGCCAGTAGTATAAGGTCGGACAGCGGGTTGTCCGACTACAATGAGCAGTTCTTC.

The gene calls are TRBV4-3 and TRBJ2-3; 8 bases fit TRBD1. CDR1 and CDR2 from the germline V gene are LGHNA and YSLEER. This CDR3 is 19 amino acids long. V lost 3 bases to trimming and J lost 3 bases; unmatched junction nucleotides: 17. CDR3 in amino acids: CASSQETGVNRGRTDTQYF. The CDR3 nucleotides are TGCGCCAGCAGCCAGGAGACAGGGGTGAACCGGGGTCGGACAGATACGCAGTATTTT.

This chain uses TRBV10-2 with TRBJ2-7; 9 nucleotides agree with TRBD2. The V gene's germline CDR1 is WSHSY and CDR2 SAAADI. Trimming removed 0 bases from V and 11 bases from J; junction bases left unmatched: 5. The CDR3 runs 13 residues. The CDR3 sequence is CASSESGTSKEYV. The DNA of the CDR3 is TGCGCCAGCAGTGAGTCAGGGACTAGCAAAGAGTACGTC.

This clonotype was seen a handful of times. J is TRBJ1-6 and V is TRBV7-6; D call uncertain. The CDR3 covers 15 residues. CDR1 and CDR2 from the germline V gene are SGHVS and FNYEAQ. V dropped 5 bases and J dropped 2 bases, with 10 bases sitting between them. The CDR3 loop is CASSARTTYNSPLHF. The CDR3 coding sequence is TGTGCCAGCAGCGCCCGGACCACCTATAATTCACCCCTCCACTTT.

This clonotype was observed at least ten times. The chain uses TRBV6-1 and TRBJ2-7, with 7 bases lining up with TRBD1. This CDR3 has 15 amino acids. Trimming at V came to 6 bases and at J to 2 bases, leaving 10 bases not matched to a gene. Germline-derived CDR1 and CDR2 are MNHNS and SASEGT. The CDR3 sequence is CASSRGQEYPYEQYF. The CDR3 nucleotides read TGTGCCAGCAGCAGAGGACAGGAGTATCCCTACGAGCAGTACTTC.

The sample holds a few counts of this clonotype. The chain couples TRBV12-3 or TRBV12-4 to TRBJ1-1, with D hard to call. This CDR3 has 14 amino acids. V gave up 7 bases and J gave up 5 bases, with 17 bases separating them. CDR3 region: CASTPRRGMTEAFF. For the CDR3, the DNA is TGTGCCAGCACCCCCCGGCGCGGGATGACTGAAGCTTTCTTT.

The chain's CDR3 is CAIRSSGRPDTQYF. CDR3 DNA: TGTGCCATCCGTTCTAGCGGGAGACCAGATACGCAGTATTTT. The chain has TRBV10-3 and TRBJ2-3; 10 bases line up with TRBD2. V lost 8 bases, J lost 4 bases, and 6 bases stayed unmatched. The CDR3 covers 14 residues. Germline-derived CDR1 and CDR2 are ENHRY and SYGVKD.

V and J are TRBV6-5 and TRBJ2-1; D gene unclear. Germline lookup yields CDR1 MNHEY and CDR2 SVGAGI. V was cut by 5 bases and J by 3 bases, with 8 bases left in between. The CDR3 is 13 residues long. DNA for the CDR3: TGTGCCAGCAGTCCGGCCCACTACAATGAGCAGTTCTTC. This sequence encodes CASSPAHYNEQFF.

This clonotype was counted a single time. The V call is TRBV18, the J call TRBJ1-3; D may be TRBD1 (6 bases). The CDR3 runs 15 residues. V lost 3 bases to trimming and J lost 0 bases, with 9 bases between them. Germline V gene lookup returns CDR1 KGHSH and CDR2 LQKENI. The CDR3: CASSPQDSSGNTIYF. For the CDR3, the DNA is TGTGCCAGCTCACCCCAGGACAGCTCTGGAAACACCATATATTTT. The variable domain in full, completed from reference TRBV18 and TRBJ1-3, reads NAGVMQNPRHLVRRRGQEARLRCSPMKGHSHVYWYRQLPEEGLKFMVYLQKENIIDESGMPKERFSAEFPKEGPSILRIQQVVRGDSAAYFCASSPQDSSGNTIYFGEGSWLTVV.

J is TRBJ2-5 and V is TRBV7-2; TRBD2 might be the D (6 bases). CDR1 is SGHTA, CDR2 FQGNSA, per germline. V was cut by 5 bases and J by 5 bases, with 18 bases left in between. The CDR3 runs to 15 residues. The CDR3 loop reads CASSPLGGKGETQYF. Written as DNA, the CDR3 is TGTGCCAGCAGCCCCTTGGGGGGTAAGGGGGAGACCCAGTACTTC.

This clonotype was detected only a few times. CDR3 sequence reads: CASSTLADFYNEQFF. CDR3 coding DNA: TGTGCCAGCAGCACTTTAGCGGATTTCTACAATGAGCAGTTCTTC. This chain joins TRBV7-9 and TRBJ2-1; D possibly corresponds to TRBD2 (6 bases). Germline lookup yields CDR1 SEHNR and CDR2 FQNEAQ (reference sequence). The CDR3 is 15 residues long. Trimming left V 5 bases short and J 3 bases short, with 14 bases between.